This T cell receptor (beta chain) was recorded in a study of T cell responses to AZD1222 COVID-19 vaccine. Overall study findings and caveats: Increases in Spike-specific TCR breadth and depth were seen after two AZD1222 doses. Females outnumbered males among donors, who were mostly white British; clonal diversity was possibly underestimated. Variant regions that are unmutated are reportedly the target of nearly half of spike-specific TCRs.

Trimming removed 0 bases from V and 6 bases from J, with 9 bases in between. CDR3 length: 14 amino acids. Looked up from germline, CDR1 is MNHNS and CDR2 is SASEGT. Details on this clone: Its target is unknown.

Investigators merged groups given second doses at roughly 4 or roughly 12 weeks. Repertoires were generated with immunoSEQ multiplex PCR, while TCRdb's copy carries only in-frame clones and drops some. The repertoire holds roughly 120,000 clones, with approximately 85% as singletons. The origin of this receptor is an adult who received the AZD1222 COVID-19 vaccine. The material was peripheral blood, obtained 28 days after the second AZD1222 dose. This sequence joins TRBV6-1 and TRBJ1-5; D perhaps matches TRBD1 (6 bases). Written as DNA, the CDR3 is TGTGCCAGCAGTGAAGCGCGAGGGGGTCAGCCCCAGCATTTT. Protein product: CASSEARGGQPQHF.